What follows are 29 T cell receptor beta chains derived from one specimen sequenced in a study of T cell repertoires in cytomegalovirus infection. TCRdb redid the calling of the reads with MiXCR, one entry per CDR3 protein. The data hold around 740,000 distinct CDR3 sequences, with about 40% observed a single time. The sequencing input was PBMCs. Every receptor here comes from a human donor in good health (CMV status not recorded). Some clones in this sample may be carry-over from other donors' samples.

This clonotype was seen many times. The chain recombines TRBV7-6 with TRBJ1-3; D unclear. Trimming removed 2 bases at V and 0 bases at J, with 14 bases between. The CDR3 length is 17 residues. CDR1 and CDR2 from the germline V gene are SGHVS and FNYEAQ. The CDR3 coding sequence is TGTGCCAGCAGCTTAAGGAGCGAGGCGTACTCTGGAAACACCATATATTTT. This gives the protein CASSLRSEAYSGNTIYF.

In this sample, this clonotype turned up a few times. The CDR3 DNA reads as TGTGCCAGTACCGGGACTAGGTCTTGGGAAGAGCAGTTCTTC. Amino acid sequence: CASTGTRSWEEQFF. This chain uses TRBV7-2 with TRBJ2-1, with 8 nucleotides matching TRBD2. Germline CDR1 and CDR2: SGHTA and FQGNSA. The length of the CDR3 is 14 residues. V lost 9 bases, J lost 10 bases, and 14 bases stayed unmatched.

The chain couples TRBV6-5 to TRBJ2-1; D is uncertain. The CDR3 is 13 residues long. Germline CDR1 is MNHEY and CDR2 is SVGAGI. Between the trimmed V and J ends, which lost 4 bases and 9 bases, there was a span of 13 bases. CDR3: CASSLGSRSEQFF. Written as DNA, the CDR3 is TGTGCCAGCAGTTTGGGAAGTAGGAGTGAGCAGTTCTTC.

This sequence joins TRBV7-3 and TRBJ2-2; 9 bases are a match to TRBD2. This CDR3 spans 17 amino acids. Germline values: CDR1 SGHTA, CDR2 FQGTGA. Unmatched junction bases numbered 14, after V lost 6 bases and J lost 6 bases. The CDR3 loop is CASSNPPTSGLSGELFF. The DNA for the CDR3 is TGTGCCAGCAGTAACCCCCCAACTAGCGGGTTATCCGGGGAGCTGTTTTTT.

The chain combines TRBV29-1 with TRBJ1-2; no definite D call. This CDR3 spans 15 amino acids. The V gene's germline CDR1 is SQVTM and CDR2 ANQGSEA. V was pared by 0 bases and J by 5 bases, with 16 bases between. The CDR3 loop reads CSVEDPSRQLYGYTF. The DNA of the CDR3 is TGCAGCGTTGAAGATCCCTCTAGGCAGCTTTATGGCTACACCTTC.

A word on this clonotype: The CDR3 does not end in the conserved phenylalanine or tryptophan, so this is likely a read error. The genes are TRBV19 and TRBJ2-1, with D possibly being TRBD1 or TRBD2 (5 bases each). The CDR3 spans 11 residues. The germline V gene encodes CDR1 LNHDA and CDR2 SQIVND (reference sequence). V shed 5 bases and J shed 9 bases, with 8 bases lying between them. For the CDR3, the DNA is TGTGCCAGTAGTGAGGGGTCTGAGCAGTTCTTA. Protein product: CASSEGSEQFL.

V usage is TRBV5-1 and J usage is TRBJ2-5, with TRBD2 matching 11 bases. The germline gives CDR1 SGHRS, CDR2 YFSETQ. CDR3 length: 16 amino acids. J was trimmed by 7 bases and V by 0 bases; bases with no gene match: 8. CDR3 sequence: CASSLVGTSGRGTQYF. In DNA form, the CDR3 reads TGCGCCAGCAGCTTGGTTGGGACTAGCGGCCGAGGGACCCAGTACTTC.

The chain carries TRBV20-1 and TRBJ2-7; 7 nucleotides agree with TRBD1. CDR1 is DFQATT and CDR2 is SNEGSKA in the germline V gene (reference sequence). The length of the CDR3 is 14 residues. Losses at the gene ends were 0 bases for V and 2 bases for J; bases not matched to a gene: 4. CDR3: CSAREQGRTYEQYF. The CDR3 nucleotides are TGCAGTGCTAGAGAACAGGGGCGCACCTACGAGCAGTACTTC.

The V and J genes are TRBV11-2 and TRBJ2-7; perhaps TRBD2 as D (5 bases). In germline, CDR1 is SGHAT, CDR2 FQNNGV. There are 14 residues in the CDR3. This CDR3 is CSISLPSSLYEQYF. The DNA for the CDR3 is TGTTCCATCAGCTTGCCTAGCTCGCTCTACGAGCAGTACTTC.

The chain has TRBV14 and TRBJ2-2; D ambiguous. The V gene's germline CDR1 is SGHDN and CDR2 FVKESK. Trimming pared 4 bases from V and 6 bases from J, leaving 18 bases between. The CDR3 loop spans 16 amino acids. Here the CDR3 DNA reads TGTGCCAGCAGCCTAACCGCGCCCTTTTTAGCCGGGGAGCTGTTTTTT. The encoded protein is CASSLTAPFLAGELFF. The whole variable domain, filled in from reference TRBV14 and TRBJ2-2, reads EAGVTQFPSHSVIEKGQTVTLRCDPISGHDNLYWYRRVMGKEIKFLLHFVKESKQDESGMPNNRFLAERTGGTYSTLKVQPAELEDSGVYFCASSLTAPFLAGELFFGEGSRLTVL.

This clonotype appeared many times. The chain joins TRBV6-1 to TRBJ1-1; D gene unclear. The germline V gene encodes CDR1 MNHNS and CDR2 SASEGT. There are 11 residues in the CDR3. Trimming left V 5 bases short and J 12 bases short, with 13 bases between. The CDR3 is CASSTRRIPFF. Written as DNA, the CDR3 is TGTGCCAGCAGTACCCGAAGAATACCTTTCTTT.

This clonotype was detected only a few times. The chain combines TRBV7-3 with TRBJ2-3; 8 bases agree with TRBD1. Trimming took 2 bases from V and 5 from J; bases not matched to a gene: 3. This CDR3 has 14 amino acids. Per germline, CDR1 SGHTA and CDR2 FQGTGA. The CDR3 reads CASSLAGGEDTQYF. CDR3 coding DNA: TGTGCCAGCAGCTTAGCAGGGGGCGAAGATACGCAGTATTTT.

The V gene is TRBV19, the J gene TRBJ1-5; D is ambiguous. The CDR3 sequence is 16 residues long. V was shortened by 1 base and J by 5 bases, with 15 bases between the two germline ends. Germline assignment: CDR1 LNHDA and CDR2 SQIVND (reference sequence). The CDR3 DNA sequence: TGTGCCAGTAGTATAGGGGGTCGACAAAGCTATCAGCCCCAGCATTTT. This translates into CASSIGGRQSYQPQHF.

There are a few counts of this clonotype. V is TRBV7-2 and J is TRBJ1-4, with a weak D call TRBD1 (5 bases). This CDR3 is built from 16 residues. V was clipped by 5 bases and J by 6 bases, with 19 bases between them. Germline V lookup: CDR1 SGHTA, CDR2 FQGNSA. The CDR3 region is CASSPGFTGGDEKLFF. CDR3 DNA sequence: TGTGCCAGCAGCCCCGGGTTCACTGGGGGAGATGAAAAACTGTTTTTT.

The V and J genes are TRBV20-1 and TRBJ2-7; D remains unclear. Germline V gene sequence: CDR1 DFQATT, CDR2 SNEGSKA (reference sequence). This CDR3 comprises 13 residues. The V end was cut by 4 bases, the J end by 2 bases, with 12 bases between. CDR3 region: CSAKEPKAYEQYF. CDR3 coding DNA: TGCAGTGCTAAGGAACCGAAGGCCTACGAGCAGTACTTC.

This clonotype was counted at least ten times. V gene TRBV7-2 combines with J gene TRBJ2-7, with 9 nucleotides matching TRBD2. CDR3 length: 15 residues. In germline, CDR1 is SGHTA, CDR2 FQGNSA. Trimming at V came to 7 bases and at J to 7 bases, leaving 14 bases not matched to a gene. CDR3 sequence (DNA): TGTGCCAGCAAACTCCTCGCGGGGGGGGCGGGGGAGCAGTACTTC. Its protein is CASKLLAGGAGEQYF.

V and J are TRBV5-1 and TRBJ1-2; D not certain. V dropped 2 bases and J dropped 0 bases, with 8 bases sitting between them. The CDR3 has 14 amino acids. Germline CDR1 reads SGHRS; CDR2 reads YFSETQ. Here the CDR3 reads CASSFTEANYGYTF. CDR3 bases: TGCGCCAGCAGCTTCACAGAAGCTAACTATGGCTACACCTTC.

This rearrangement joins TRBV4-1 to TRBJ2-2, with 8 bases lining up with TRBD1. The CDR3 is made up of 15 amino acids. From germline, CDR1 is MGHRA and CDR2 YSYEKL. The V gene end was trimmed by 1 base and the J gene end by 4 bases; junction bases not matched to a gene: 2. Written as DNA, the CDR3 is TGCGCCAGCAGCCAAGCAGACAGGGGCACCGGGGAGCTGTTTTTT. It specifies CASSQADRGTGELFF.

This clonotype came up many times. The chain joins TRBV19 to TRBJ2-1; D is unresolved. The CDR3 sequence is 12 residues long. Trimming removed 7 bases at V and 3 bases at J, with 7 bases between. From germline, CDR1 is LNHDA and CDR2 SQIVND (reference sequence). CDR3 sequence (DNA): TGTGCCAGTACGAGCCACTACAATGAGCAGTTCTTC. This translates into CASTSHYNEQFF.

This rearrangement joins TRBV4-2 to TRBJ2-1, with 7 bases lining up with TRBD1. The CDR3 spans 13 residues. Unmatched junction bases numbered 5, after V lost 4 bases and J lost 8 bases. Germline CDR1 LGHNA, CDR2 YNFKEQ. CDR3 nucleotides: TGTGCCAGCAGCCCGCCCGACAGGGATGAGCAGTTCTTC. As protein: CASSPPDRDEQFF.

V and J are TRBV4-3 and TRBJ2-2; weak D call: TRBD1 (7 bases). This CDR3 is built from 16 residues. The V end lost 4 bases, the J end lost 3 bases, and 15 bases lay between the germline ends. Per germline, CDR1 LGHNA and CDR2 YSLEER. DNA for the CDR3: TGCGCCAGCAGCCCTCAGGGGGGCTTGTACACCGGGGAGCTGTTTTTT. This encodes CASSPQGGLYTGELFF.

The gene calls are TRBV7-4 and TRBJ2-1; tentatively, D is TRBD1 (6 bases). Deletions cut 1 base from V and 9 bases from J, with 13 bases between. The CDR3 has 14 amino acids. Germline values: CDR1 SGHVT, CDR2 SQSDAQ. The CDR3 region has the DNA TGTGCCAGCAGCTTAGAAGGGTTGGGGGCTGAGCAGTTCTTC. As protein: CASSLEGLGAEQFF.

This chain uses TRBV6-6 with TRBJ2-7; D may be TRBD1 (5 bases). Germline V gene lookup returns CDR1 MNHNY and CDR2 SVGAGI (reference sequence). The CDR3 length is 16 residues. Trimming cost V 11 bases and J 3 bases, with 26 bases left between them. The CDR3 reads CAHCQQLTVPYYEQYF. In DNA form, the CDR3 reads TGTGCCCACTGCCAGCAGTTGACAGTGCCCTACTACGAGCAGTACTTC.

The CDR3 spells CASSLVDRDTEAFF. In DNA, the CDR3 is TGTGCCAGCAGCTTAGTCGACAGGGACACTGAAGCTTTCTTT. This chain joins TRBV7-2 and TRBJ1-1; 7 nucleotides agree with TRBD1. V trimming: 1 base; J trimming: 3 bases; junction bases outside the gene matches: 2. There are 14 residues in the CDR3. Germline V gene sequence: CDR1 SGHTA, CDR2 FQGNSA.

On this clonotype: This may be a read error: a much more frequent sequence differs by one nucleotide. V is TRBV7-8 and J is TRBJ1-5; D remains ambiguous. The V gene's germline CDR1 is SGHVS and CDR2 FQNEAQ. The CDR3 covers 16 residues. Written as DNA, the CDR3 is TGTGCCCGCAGCCTCCTCAATTTCGGCGGCAATCAGCCCCAGCATTTT. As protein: CARSLLNFGGNQPQHF.

The CDR3 bases are TGTGCCAGCAGTTTCGGGACCCGGCCCCAGCATTTT. This translates into CASSFGTRPQHF. V is TRBV5-6 and J is TRBJ1-5, with D tentatively TRBD1 (5 bases). Trimming stripped 5 bases from V and 9 bases from J, with 12 bases between. This CDR3 has 12 amino acids. Germline assignment: CDR1 SGHDT and CDR2 YYEEEE.

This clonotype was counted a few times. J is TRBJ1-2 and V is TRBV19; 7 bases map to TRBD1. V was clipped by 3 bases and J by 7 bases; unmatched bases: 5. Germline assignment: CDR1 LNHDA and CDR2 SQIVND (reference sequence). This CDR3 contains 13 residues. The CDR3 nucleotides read TGTGCCAGTAGTATCAAGGGGGCCGGTGGCTACACCTTC. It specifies CASSIKGAGGYTF.

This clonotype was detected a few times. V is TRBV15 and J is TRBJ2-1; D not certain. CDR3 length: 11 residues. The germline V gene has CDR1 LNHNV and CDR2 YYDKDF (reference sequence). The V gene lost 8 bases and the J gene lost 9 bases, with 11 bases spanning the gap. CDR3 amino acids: CATGPGSEQFF. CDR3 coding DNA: TGTGCCACCGGGCCCGGCTCTGAGCAGTTCTTC.

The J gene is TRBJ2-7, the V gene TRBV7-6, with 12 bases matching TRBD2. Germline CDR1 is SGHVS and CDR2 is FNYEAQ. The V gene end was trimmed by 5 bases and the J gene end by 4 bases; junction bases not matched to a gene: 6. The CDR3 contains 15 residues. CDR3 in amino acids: CASSLGLAGIYEQYF. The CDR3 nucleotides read TGTGCCAGCAGCCTTGGACTAGCGGGAATATACGAGCAGTACTTC.